The text below deals with one T cell receptor beta chain. With random hexamers, reverse transcription was performed on about 0.5 to 1 ug of RNA. TCRdb reprocessed the immunoSEQ multiplex PCR reads with MiXCR, giving one entry per CDR3 protein. The sample yields 95,000 to 150,000 distinct CDR3 sequences, approximately 96% seen once. Per germline, CDR1 LGHNA and CDR2 YNFKEQ. The CDR3 sequence is 19 residues long. The V gene end was trimmed by 0 bases and the J gene end by 2 bases; junction bases not matched to a gene: 9. The data originate from a study of CD8 T cells in Susac syndrome. Patients with Susac syndrome met diagnostic criteria defined recently for definite or probable disease. Negative isolation was applied to CD8+ and CD4+ T cells, and FACS enrichment was applied to TEMRA cells.

This TCR came from a human donor with Susac syndrome. The specimen was CD8+ T cells from PBMCs. The V gene is TRBV4-2, the J gene TRBJ2-3; 12 bases are shared with TRBD2. For the CDR3, the DNA is TGTGCCAGCAGCCAAGAGGGCCCTAGCGGGGGGGCGGCCACAGATACGCAGTATTTT. This sequence encodes CASSQEGPSGGAATDTQYF.